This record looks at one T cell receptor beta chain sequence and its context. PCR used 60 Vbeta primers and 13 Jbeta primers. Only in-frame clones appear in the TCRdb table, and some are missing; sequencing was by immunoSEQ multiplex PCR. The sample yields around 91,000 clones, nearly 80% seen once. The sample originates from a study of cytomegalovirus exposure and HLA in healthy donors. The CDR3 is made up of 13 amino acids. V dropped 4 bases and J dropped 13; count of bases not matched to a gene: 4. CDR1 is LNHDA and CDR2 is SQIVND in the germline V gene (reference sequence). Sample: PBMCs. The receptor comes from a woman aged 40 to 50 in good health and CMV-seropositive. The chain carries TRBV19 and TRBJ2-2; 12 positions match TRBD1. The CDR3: CASSTGQGARLFF. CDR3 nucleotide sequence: TGTGCCAGTAGTACGGGACAGGGGGCTAGGCTGTTTTTT. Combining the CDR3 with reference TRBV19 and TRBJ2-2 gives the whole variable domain DGGITQSPKYLFRKEGQNVTLSCEQNLNHDAMYWYRQDPGQGLRLIYYSQIVNDFQKGDIAEGYSVSREKKESFPLTVTSAQKNPTAFYLCASSTGQGARLFFGEGSRLTVL.